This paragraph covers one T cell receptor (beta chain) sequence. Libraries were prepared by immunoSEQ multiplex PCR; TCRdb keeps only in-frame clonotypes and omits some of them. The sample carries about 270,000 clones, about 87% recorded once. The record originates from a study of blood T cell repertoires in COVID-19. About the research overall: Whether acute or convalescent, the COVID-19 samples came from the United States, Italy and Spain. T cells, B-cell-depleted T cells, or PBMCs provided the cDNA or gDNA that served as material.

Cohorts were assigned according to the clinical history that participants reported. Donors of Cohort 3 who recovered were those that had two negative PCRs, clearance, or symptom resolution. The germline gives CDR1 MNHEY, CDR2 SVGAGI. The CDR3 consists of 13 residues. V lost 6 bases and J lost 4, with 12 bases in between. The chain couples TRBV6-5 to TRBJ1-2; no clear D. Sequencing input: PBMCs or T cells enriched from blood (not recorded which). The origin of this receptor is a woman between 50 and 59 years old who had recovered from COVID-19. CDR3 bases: TGTGCCAGCAGCCAATCTGGCGGCTATGGCTACACCTTC. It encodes CASSQSGGYGYTF.